These 22 T cell receptor beta chains originate from one sample sequenced in a study of cytomegalovirus exposure and HLA in healthy donors. Researchers ran the PCR with 60 Vbeta and 13 Jbeta primers. TCRdb keeps only in-frame clones here, not all; method: immunoSEQ multiplex PCR. The table includes approximately 110,000 clones, around 80% detected once. The specimen sequenced was PBMCs. These receptors were obtained from a man aged 45 to 65 in good health and CMV-seronegative.

V is TRBV6-5 and J is TRBJ2-3; D unclear. The germline V gene has CDR1 MNHEY and CDR2 SVGAGI. This CDR3 has 11 amino acids. Trimming shortened V by 6 bases and J by 4 bases, and 5 bases separated the two germline ends. CDR3 loop: CASSRADTQYF. Here the CDR3 DNA reads TGTGCCAGCAGCCGTGCAGATACGCAGTATTTT.

This chain links TRBV29-1 with TRBJ2-3; 15 bases fit TRBD2. Trimming at V came to 6 bases and at J to 7 bases, leaving 2 bases not matched to a gene. The CDR3 consists of 13 residues. The germline gives CDR1 SQVTM, CDR2 ANQGSEA. CDR3 DNA sequence: TGCAGCGTCGGACTAGCGGGAGGGAATACGCAGTATTTT. Its protein is CSVGLAGGNTQYF.

The table lists this clone with a few counts. DNA for the CDR3: TGTGCCAGCAGCGTAGCTAGTACGGGGGGTAGCGGGGGAGAGACCCAGTACTTC. This encodes CASSVASTGGSGGETQYF. The chain has TRBV9 and TRBJ2-5, with TRBD2 matching over 9 bases. The ends lost 0 bases at V and 4 bases at J; junction bases unmatched: 13. Germline CDR1 is SGDLS and CDR2 is YYNGEE. This CDR3 is built from 18 residues.

The genes are TRBV5-4 and TRBJ1-2, with TRBD1 matching 7 bases. The V segment lost 0 bases and the J segment 8 bases; nucleotides outside the gene matches: 16. Germline V gives CDR1 SGHNT, CDR2 YYREEE (reference sequence). The CDR3 length is 17 residues. The CDR3 here is CASSLGSLQGRSRGYTF. The CDR3 DNA sequence: TGTGCCAGCAGCTTGGGATCACTACAGGGGCGGAGTAGGGGCTACACCTTC.

The chain couples TRBV5-1 to TRBJ2-7; 8 bases match TRBD2. Germline CDR1 is SGHRS and CDR2 is YFSETQ. The ends lost 4 bases at V and 0 bases at J; junction bases unmatched: 6. The CDR3 loop spans 15 amino acids. CDR3 loop: CASSPGGPSSYEQYF. The CDR3 coding sequence is TGCGCCAGCAGCCCGGGGGGGCCAAGCTCCTACGAGCAGTACTTC.

This sequence joins TRBV9 and TRBJ1-4; TRBD1 aligns across 9 bases. CDR3 length: 15 amino acids. Germline V gene data show CDR1 as SGDLS and CDR2 as YYNGEE. V trimming: 4 bases; J trimming: 8 bases; junction bases outside the gene matches: 9. The DNA of the CDR3 is TGTGCCAGCAGCTTTACAGGGGGCGCCGAAGAAAAACTGTTTTTT. Its protein product is CASSFTGGAEEKLFF.

The genes are TRBV6-5 and TRBJ2-5; 8 bases align to TRBD1. The junction had 6 bases not matched to a gene; V was cut back by 4 bases and J by 2 bases. Per germline, CDR1 MNHEY and CDR2 SVGAGI. The CDR3 totals 15 residues. The CDR3 region is CASSSLGQGQETQYF. CDR3 sequence (DNA): TGTGCCAGCAGTTCTCTCGGACAGGGTCAAGAGACCCAGTACTTC.

This clone has just one count. The chain links TRBV5-4 to TRBJ1-1; perhaps TRBD1 as D (5 bases). Germline V gene data show CDR1 as SGHNT and CDR2 as YYREEE (reference sequence). Trimming stripped 3 bases from V and 11 bases from J, with 14 bases between. The CDR3 runs 12 residues. The DNA for the CDR3 is TGTGCCAGCAGCTCCGTTGTGGGGCAGGCTTTCTTT. Its protein is CASSSVVGQAFF.

The genes are TRBV5-1 and TRBJ2-7, with 12 bases fitting TRBD1. Looked up from germline, CDR1 is SGHRS and CDR2 is YFSETQ. This CDR3 contains 15 residues. The ends lost 0 bases at V and 5 bases at J; junction bases unmatched: 3. CDR3 coding DNA: TGCGCCAGCAGCTTGGAGGGGACAGGGGGCCACGAGCAGTACTTC. This gives the protein CASSLEGTGGHEQYF.

The chain joins TRBV11-3 to TRBJ2-1; 7 bases are a match to TRBD2. The junction had 4 bases not matched to a gene; V was cut back by 3 bases and J by 5 bases. Germline values: CDR1 SGHNT, CDR2 YENEEA. CDR3 size: 14 residues. In nucleotides, the CDR3 is TGTGCCAGCAGCTTCGGAGCGGGAAACAATGAGCAGTTCTTC. Its translation is CASSFGAGNNEQFF.

The chain uses TRBV5-8 and TRBJ1-1; D may be TRBD1 (5 bases). This CDR3 spans 15 amino acids. The germline V and J ends were trimmed by 4 bases and 0 bases, with 13 bases remaining between them. Germline CDR1 reads SGHTS; CDR2 reads YDEGEE. CDR3 sequence: CASSPYGAVNTEAFF. DNA of the CDR3: TGTGCCAGCAGCCCCTATGGGGCAGTGAACACTGAAGCTTTCTTT.

V is TRBV4-3 and J is TRBJ2-3, with 11 bases matching TRBD1. Germline V gene data show CDR1 as LGHNA and CDR2 as YSLEER. The ends lost 2 bases at V and 10 bases at J; junction bases unmatched: 11. This CDR3 contains 16 residues. DNA for the CDR3: TGCGCCAGCAGCCAAAGTGGGACAGGGGGTTGGAGTTCGCAGTATTTT. Translation: CASSQSGTGGWSSQYF.

This clone has a handful of counts. The rearrangement joins TRBV7-2 to TRBJ1-6; D might be TRBD1 (5 bases). V was clipped by 3 bases and J by 12 bases, with 12 bases between them. CDR3 length: 13 residues. Germline V gives CDR1 SGHTA, CDR2 FQGNSA. CDR3 amino acids: CASSLRQQLPLHF. CDR3 in DNA: TGTGCCAGCAGCTTGAGACAGCAATTACCCCTCCACTTT.

The chain joins TRBV25-1 to TRBJ1-4, with D uncertain. Germline loops: CDR1 MGHDK, CDR2 SYGVNS. With 1 base removed from V and 7 bases from J, the gap between germline ends came to 16 bases. The CDR3 runs 16 residues. The CDR3 region is CASSELTNPRGEKLFF. The CDR3 DNA reads TGTGCCAGCAGTGAATTAACAAACCCGCGGGGTGAAAAACTGTTTTTT.

The V gene is TRBV7-2, the J gene TRBJ2-3; TRBD2 agrees at 8 bases. V lost 1 base to trimming and J lost 2 bases; unmatched junction nucleotides: 8. This CDR3 region has 17 residues. Germline lookup yields CDR1 SGHTA and CDR2 FQGNSA. The chain's CDR3 is CASSLDWTGGVTDTQYF. In nucleotides, the CDR3 is TGTGCCAGCAGCTTAGATTGGACGGGAGGGGTCACAGATACGCAGTATTTT.

V gene TRBV7-3 combines with J gene TRBJ2-2; TRBD2 might be the D (7 bases). CDR3 length equals 17 residues. Germline CDR1 is SGHTA and CDR2 is FQGTGA. The V and J ends lost 3 bases and 0 bases respectively, with 14 bases between them. CDR3 coding DNA: TGTGCCAGCAGCTTTGGTGGGCGGGGGCCGAACACCGGGGAGCTGTTTTTT. It specifies CASSFGGRGPNTGELFF.

The gene calls are TRBV6-6 and TRBJ1-2, with 7 nucleotides matching TRBD1. The CDR3 loop spans 13 amino acids. Germline V gives CDR1 MNHNY, CDR2 SVGAGI (reference sequence). The ends lost 6 bases at V and 4 bases at J; junction bases unmatched: 5. The CDR3 spells CASSSGTVYGYTF. CDR3 sequence (DNA): TGTGCCAGCAGCTCCGGGACAGTCTATGGCTACACCTTC.

This rearrangement joins TRBV5-4 to TRBJ2-2; 9 bases are a match to TRBD2. Germline CDR1 SGHNT, CDR2 YYREEE (reference sequence). The CDR3 totals 16 residues. The V gene end was trimmed by 3 bases and the J gene end by 5 bases; junction bases not matched to a gene: 8. The CDR3 DNA reads TGTGCCAGCAGCTGGGGAGCGGGGGGTCGAACCGGGGAGCTGTTTTTT. It codes for CASSWGAGGRTGELFF.

This clone appeared a few times. CDR3 amino acids: CASSPVGTVPNGYTF. For the CDR3, the DNA is TGTGCCAGCAGCCCAGTCGGGACAGTCCCCAATGGCTACACCTTC. The gene calls are TRBV5-4 and TRBJ1-2; TRBD1 aligns across 7 bases. This CDR3 has 15 residues. Germline CDR1 is SGHNT and CDR2 is YYREEE (reference sequence). V was pared by 4 bases and J by 6 bases, with 12 bases of the junction left unmatched.

This clone was seen only a few times. The chain has TRBV30 and TRBJ1-1; D might be TRBD1 (6 bases). The CDR3 consists of 13 residues. The V gene lost 0 bases and the J gene lost 4 bases, with 9 bases spanning the gap. CDR1 and CDR2 from the germline V gene are GTSNPN and SVGIG (reference sequence). The DNA of the CDR3 is TGTGCCTGGAGTGTACGAGGGGGCACTGAAGCTTTCTTT. As protein: CAWSVRGGTEAFF.

V and J are TRBV14 and TRBJ1-6; D might be TRBD1 (6 bases). Germline V CDR1 and CDR2: SGHDN, FVKESK. CDR3 length: 14 amino acids. Between the trimmed V and J ends, which lost 3 bases and 6 bases, there was a span of 9 bases. CDR3 DNA sequence: TGTGCCAGCAGCCAGCCGGACAGTAATTCACCCCTCCACTTT. It codes for CASSQPDSNSPLHF. Supplemented by reference TRBV14 and TRBJ1-6, the full variable domain reads EAGVTQFPSHSVIEKGQTVTLRCDPISGHDNLYWYRRVMGKEIKFLLHFVKESKQDESGMPNNRFLAERTGGTYSTLKVQPAELEDSGVYFCASSQPDSNSPLHFGNGTRLTVT.

This chain connects TRBV29-1 to TRBJ1-6; TRBD1 might be the D (5 bases). The V and J ends lost 4 bases and 8 bases respectively, with 9 bases between them. The CDR3 sequence is 12 residues long. Germline values: CDR1 SQVTM, CDR2 ANQGSEA. The CDR3 loop reads CSVGWGDSPLHF. In DNA, the CDR3 is TGCAGCGTTGGGTGGGGGGATTCACCCCTCCACTTT.